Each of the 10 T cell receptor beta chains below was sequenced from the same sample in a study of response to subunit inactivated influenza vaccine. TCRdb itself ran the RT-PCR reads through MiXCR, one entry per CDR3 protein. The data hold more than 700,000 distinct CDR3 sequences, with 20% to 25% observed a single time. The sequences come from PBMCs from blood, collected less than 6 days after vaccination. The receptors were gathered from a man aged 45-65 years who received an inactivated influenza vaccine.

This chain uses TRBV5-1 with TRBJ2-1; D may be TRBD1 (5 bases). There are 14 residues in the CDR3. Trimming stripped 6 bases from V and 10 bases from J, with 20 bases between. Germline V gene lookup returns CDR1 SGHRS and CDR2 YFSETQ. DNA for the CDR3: TGCGCCAGCACTCTGGTAACTGAAGCAGGGGAGCAGTTCTTC. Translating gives CASTLVTEAGEQFF.

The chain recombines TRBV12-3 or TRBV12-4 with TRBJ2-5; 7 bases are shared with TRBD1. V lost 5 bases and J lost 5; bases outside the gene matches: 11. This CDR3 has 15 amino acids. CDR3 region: CASSTWTGPGETQYF. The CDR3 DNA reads TGTGCCAGCAGTACTTGGACAGGCCCAGGGGAGACCCAGTACTTC.

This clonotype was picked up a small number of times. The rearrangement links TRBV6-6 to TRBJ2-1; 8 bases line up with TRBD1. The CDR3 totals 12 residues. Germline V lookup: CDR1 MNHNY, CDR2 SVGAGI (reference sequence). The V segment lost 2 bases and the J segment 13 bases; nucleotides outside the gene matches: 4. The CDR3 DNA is TGTGCCAGCAGTTACGGCAGGGGGCTTCAGTTCTTC. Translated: CASSYGRGLQFF.

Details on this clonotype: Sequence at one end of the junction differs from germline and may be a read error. The CDR3 DNA follows: TGTGCCACCAGCTCCGTATTCAGGGACAGGGACACTGAAGCTTTCTTT. It yields the protein CATSSVFRDRDTEAFF. V is TRBV7-2 and J is TRBJ1-1, with 9 bases that match TRBD1. CDR1 is SGHTA, CDR2 FQGNSA, per germline. There are 16 residues in the CDR3.

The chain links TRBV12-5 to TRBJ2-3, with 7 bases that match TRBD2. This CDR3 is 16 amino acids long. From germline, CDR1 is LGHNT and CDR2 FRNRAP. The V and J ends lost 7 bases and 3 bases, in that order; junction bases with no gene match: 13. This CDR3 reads CASAFGAGAGTDTQYF. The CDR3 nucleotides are TGTGCTAGTGCATTTGGGGCGGGAGCCGGGACAGATACGCAGTATTTT.

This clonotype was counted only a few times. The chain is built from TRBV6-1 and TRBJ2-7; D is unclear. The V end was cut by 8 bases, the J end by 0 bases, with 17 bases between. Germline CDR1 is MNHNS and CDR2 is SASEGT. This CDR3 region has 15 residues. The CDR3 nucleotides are TGTGCCAGCTCCCCCCTTACGGAAAGCTCCTACGAGCAGTACTTC. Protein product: CASSPLTESSYEQYF.

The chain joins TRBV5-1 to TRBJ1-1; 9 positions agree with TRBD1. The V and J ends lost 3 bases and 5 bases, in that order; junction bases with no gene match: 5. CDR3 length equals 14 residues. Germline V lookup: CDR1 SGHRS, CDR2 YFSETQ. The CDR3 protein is CASSWGTGQTEAFF. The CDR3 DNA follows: TGCGCCAGCAGCTGGGGGACAGGGCAAACTGAAGCTTTCTTT.

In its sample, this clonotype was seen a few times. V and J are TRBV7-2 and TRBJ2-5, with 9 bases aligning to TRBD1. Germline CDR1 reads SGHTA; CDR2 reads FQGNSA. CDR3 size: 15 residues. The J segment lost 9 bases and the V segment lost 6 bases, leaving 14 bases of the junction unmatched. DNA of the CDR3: TGTGCCAGCAGTTCCGGGACAGGGTTTGGTTGGGCCCAGTACTTC. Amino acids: CASSSGTGFGWAQYF.

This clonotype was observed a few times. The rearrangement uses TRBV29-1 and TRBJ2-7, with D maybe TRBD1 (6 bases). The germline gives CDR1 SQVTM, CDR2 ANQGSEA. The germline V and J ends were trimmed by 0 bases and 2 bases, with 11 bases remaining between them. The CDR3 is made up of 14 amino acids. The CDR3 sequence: CSVEDGDTTYEQYF. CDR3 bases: TGCAGCGTTGAAGATGGGGACACCACCTACGAGCAGTACTTC.

This CDR3 is CASSGLAEYPISEQFF. The DNA of the CDR3 is TGTGCCAGCAGCGGACTAGCGGAGTACCCAATATCTGAGCAGTTCTTC. The chain couples TRBV7-2 to TRBJ2-1; 10 bases are a match to TRBD2. V shed 5 bases, J shed 9 bases, and the junction held 13 bases outside the gene matches. Germline CDR1 SGHTA, CDR2 FQGNSA. This CDR3 contains 16 residues.